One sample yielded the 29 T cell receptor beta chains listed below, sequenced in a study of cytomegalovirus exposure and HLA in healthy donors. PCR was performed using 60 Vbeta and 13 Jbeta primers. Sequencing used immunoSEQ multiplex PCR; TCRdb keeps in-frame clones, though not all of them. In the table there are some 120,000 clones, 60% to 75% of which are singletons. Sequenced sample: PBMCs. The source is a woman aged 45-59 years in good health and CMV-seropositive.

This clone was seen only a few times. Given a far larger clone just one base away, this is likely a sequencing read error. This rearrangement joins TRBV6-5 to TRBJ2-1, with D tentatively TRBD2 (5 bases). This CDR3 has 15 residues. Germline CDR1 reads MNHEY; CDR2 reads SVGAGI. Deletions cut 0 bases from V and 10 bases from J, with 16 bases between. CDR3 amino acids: CASSYSSAEAWEQFF. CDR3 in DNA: TGTGCCAGCAGTTACTCGAGCGCGGAGGCATGGGAGCAGTTCTTC.

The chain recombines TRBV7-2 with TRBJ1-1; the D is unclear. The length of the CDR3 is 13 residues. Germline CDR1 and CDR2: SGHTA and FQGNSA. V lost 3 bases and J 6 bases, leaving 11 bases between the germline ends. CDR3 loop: CASSLVATSEAFF. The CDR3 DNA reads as TGTGCCAGCAGCTTGGTAGCTACCTCTGAAGCTTTCTTT. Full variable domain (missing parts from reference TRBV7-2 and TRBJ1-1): GAGVSQSPSNKVTEKGKDVELRCDPISGHTALYWYRQSLGQGLEFLIYFQGNSAPDKSGLPSDRFSAERTGGSVSTLTIQRTQQEDSAVYLCASSLVATSEAFFGQGTRLTVV.

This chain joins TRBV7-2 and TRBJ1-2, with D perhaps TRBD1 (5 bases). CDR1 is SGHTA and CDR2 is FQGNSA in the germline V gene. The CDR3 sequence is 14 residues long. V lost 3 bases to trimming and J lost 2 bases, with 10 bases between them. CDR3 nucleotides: TGTGCCAGCAGCTTCCCGACAGTAAACTATGGCTACACCTTC. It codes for CASSFPTVNYGYTF. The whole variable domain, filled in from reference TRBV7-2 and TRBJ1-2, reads GAGVSQSPSNKVTEKGKDVELRCDPISGHTALYWYRQSLGQGLEFLIYFQGNSAPDKSGLPSDRFSAERTGGSVSTLTIQRTQQEDSAVYLCASSFPTVNYGYTFGSGTRLTVV.

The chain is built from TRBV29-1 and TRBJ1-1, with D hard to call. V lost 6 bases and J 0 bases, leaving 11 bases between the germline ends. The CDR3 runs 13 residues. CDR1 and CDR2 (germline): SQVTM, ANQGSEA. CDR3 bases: TGCAGCGTGGGCGAAATGTTGAACACTGAAGCTTTCTTT. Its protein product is CSVGEMLNTEAFF.

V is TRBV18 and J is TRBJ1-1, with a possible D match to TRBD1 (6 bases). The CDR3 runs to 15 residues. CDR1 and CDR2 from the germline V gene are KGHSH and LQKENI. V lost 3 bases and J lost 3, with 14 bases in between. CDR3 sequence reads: CASSPQDSSYTEAFF. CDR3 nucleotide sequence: TGTGCCAGCTCACCGCAGGACAGTTCTTACACTGAAGCTTTCTTT.

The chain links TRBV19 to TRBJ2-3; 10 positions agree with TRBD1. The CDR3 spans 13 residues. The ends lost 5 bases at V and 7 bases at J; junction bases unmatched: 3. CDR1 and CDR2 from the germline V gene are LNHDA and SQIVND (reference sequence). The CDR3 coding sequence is TGTGCCAGTAGTCCCGACAGGGGGCATACGCAGTATTTT. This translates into CASSPDRGHTQYF.

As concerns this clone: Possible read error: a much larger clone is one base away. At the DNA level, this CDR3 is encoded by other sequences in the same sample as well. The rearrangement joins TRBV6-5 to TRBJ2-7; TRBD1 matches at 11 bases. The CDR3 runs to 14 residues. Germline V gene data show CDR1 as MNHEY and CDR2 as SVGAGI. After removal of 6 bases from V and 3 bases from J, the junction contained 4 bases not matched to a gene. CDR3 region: CASSPGQGGYEQYF. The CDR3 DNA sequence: TGTGCCAGCAGCCCGGGACAGGGGGGCTACGAGCAGTACTTC.

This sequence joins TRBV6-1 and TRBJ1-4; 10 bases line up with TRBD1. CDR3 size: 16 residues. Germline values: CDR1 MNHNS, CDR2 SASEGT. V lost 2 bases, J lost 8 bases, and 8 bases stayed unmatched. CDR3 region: CASSELRRTGGEKLFF. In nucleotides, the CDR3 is TGTGCCAGCAGTGAACTCCGAAGGACAGGGGGGGAAAAACTGTTTTTT.

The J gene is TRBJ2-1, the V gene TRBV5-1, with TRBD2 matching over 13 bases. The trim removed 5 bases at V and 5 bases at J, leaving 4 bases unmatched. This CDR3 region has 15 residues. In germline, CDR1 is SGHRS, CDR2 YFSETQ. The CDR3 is CASRRTSGSNNEQFF. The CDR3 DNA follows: TGCGCCAGCAGACGGACTAGCGGGAGTAACAATGAGCAGTTCTTC.

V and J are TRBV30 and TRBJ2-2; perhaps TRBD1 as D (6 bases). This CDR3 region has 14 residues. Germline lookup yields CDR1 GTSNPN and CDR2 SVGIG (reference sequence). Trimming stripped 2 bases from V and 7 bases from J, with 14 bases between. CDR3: CAWSLARGIGELFF. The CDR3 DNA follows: TGTGCCTGGAGTCTTGCGAGGGGGATCGGGGAGCTGTTTTTT.

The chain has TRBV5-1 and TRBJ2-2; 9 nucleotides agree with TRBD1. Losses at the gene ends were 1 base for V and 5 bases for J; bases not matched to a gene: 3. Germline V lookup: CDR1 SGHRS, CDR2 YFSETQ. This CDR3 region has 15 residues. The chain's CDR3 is CASSLLQGATGELFF. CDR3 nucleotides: TGCGCCAGCAGCTTGTTACAGGGGGCTACCGGGGAGCTGTTTTTT.

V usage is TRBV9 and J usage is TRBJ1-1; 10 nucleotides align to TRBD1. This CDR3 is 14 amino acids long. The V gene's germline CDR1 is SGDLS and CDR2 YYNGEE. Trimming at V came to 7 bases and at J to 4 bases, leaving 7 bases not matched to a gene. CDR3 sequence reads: CASGGTGVTTEAFF. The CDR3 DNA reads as TGTGCCAGCGGCGGGACAGGGGTAACCACTGAAGCTTTCTTT.

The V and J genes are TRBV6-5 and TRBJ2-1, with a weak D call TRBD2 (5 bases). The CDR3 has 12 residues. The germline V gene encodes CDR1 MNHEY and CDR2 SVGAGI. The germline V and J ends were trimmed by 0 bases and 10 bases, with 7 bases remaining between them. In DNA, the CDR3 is TGTGCCAGCAGTTACTCTGGCGGGGAGCAGTTCTTC. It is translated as CASSYSGGEQFF.

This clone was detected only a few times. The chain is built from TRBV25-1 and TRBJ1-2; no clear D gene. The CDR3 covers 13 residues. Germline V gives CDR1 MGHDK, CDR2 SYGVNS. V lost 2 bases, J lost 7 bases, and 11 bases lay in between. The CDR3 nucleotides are TGTGCCAGCAGTGAAAACGGTCGGGGTGGCTACACCTTC. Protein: CASSENGRGGYTF.

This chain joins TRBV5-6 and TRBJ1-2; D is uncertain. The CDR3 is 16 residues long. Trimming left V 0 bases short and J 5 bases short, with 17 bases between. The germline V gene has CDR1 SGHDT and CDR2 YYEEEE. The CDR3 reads CASSLAVSYYVYGYTF. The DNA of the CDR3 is TGTGCCAGCAGCTTGGCGGTCAGCTACTACGTTTATGGCTACACCTTC.

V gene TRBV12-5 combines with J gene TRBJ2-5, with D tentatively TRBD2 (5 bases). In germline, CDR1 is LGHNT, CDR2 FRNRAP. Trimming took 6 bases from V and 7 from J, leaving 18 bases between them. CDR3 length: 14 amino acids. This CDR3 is CASGPRAVVGTQYF. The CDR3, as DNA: TGTGCTAGTGGCCCGAGGGCGGTCGTAGGGACCCAGTACTTC.

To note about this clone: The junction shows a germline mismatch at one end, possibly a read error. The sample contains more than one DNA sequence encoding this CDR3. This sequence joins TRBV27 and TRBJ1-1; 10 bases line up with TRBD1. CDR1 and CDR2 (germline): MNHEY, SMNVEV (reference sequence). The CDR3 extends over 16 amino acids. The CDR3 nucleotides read TGTGCCAGCAGTTTATTGGGACAGGGGAGGGACACTGAGGCTTTCTTT. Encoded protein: CASSLLGQGRDTEAFF.

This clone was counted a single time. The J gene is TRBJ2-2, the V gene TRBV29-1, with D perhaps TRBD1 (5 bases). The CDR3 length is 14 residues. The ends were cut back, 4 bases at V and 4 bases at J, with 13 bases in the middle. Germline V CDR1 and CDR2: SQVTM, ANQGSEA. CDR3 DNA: TGCAGCGTTGTTTTGGGGCAGGTCACCGGGGAGCTGTTTTTT. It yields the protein CSVVLGQVTGELFF.

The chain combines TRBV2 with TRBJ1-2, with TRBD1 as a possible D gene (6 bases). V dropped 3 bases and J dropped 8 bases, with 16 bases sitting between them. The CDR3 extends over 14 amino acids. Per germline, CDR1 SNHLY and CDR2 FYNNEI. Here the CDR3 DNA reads TGTGCCAGCAGTGATGGGACACGAGGAGGAGGCTACACCTTC. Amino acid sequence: CASSDGTRGGGYTF.

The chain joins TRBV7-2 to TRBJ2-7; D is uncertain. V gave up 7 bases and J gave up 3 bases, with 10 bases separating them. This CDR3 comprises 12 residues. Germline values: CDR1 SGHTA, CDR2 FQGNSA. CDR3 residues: CASTPGRYEQYF. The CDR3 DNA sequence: TGTGCCAGCACCCCGGGTCGCTACGAGCAGTACTTC.

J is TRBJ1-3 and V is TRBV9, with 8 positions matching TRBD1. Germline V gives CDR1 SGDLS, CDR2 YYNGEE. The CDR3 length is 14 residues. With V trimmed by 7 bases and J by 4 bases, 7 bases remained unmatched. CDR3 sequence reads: CASGDRGSGNTIYF. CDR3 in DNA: TGTGCCAGCGGAGACAGGGGATCGGGAAACACCATATATTTT.

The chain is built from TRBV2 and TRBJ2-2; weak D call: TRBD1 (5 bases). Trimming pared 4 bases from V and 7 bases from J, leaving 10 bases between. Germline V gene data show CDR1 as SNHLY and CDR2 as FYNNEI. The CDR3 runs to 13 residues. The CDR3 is CASSAPDSGELFF. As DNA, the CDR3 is TGTGCCAGCAGTGCTCCCGACAGCGGGGAGCTGTTTTTT.

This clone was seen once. Here the CDR3 reads CASSLLSGSTGELFF. DNA for the CDR3: TGCGCCAGCAGCTTGTTATCGGGGAGCACCGGGGAGCTGTTTTTT. The chain has TRBV5-1 and TRBJ2-2, with TRBD2 as a possible D gene (5 bases). V was clipped by 1 base and J by 4 bases, with 11 bases between them. The CDR3 is 15 residues long. The germline V gene encodes CDR1 SGHRS and CDR2 YFSETQ. The variable domain in full, with the rest retrieved from reference TRBV5-1 and TRBJ2-2, is KAGVTQTPRYLIKTRGQQVTLSCSPISGHRSVSWYQQTPGQGLQFLFEYFSETQRNKGNFPGRFSGRQFSNSRSEMNVSTLELGDSALYLCASSLLSGSTGELFFGEGSRLTVL.

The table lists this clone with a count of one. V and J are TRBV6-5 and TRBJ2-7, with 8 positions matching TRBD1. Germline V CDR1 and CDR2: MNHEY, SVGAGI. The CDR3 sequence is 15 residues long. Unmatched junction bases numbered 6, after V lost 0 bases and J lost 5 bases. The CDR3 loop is CASSYSPRGRDEQYF. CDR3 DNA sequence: TGTGCCAGCAGTTACTCGCCCAGGGGGCGTGACGAGCAGTACTTC.

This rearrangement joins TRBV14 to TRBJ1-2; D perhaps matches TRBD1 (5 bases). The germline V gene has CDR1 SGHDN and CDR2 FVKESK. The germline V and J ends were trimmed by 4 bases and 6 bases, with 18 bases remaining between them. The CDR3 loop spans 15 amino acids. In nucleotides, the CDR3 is TGTGCCAGCAGCCCCCGCCCATTACCGGGGGATGGCTACACCTTC. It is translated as CASSPRPLPGDGYTF.

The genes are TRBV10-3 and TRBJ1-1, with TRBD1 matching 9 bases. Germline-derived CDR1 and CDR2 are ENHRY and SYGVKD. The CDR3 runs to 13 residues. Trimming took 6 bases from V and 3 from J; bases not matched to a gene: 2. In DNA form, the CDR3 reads TGTGCCATCAGCCGGACAGGGGACACTGAAGCTTTCTTT. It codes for CAISRTGDTEAFF.

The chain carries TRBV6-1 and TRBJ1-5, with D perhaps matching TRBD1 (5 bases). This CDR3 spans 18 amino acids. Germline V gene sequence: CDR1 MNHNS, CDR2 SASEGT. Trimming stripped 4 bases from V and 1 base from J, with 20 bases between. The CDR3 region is CASSGGGAGISSNQPQHF. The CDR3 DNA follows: TGTGCCAGCAGTGGCGGGGGTGCAGGGATAAGCAGCAATCAGCCCCAGCATTTT.

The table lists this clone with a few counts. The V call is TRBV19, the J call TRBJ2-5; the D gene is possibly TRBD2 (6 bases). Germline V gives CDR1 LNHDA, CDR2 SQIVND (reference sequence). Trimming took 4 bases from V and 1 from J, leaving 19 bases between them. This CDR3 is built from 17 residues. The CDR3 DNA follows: TGTGCCAGTAGTACGCCTGGGACTGGCAAAGTCCAAGAGACCCAGTACTTC. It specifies CASSTPGTGKVQETQYF.

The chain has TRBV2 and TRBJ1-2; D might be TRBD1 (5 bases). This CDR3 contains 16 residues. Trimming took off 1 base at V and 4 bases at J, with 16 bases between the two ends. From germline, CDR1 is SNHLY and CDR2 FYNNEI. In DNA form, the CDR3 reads TGTGCCAGCAGTGAAGGGGGGGACTTTTTGGTCTATGGCTACACCTTC. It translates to CASSEGGDFLVYGYTF. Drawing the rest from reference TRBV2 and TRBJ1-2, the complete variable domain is EPEVTQTPSHQVTQMGQEVILRCVPISNHLYFYWYRQILGQKVEFLVSFYNNEISEKSEIFDDQFSVERPDGSNFTLKIRSTKLEDSAMYFCASSEGGDFLVYGYTFGSGTRLTVV.